These 19 T cell receptor beta chains came from one sample sequenced in a study of cytomegalovirus exposure and HLA in healthy donors. PCR used 60 Vbeta primers and 13 Jbeta primers. The method was immunoSEQ multiplex PCR; TCRdb's version includes in-frame clones alone and lacks a portion of them. Found here are some 130,000 clones, about 73% of them singletons; the top ten hold roughly 3.1%. Sample: PBMCs. The receptor set was obtained from a woman in her 30s in good health and CMV-seropositive.

The chain combines TRBV7-2 with TRBJ2-3; tentatively, D is TRBD2 (6 bases). The CDR3 consists of 16 residues. Germline V gene data show CDR1 as SGHTA and CDR2 as FQGNSA. The germline V and J ends were trimmed by 4 bases and 2 bases, with 16 bases remaining between them. The CDR3: CASSSSGTQPTDTQYF. CDR3 sequence (DNA): TGTGCCAGCAGCTCCTCCGGGACTCAACCCACAGATACGCAGTATTTT.

The chain is built from TRBV27 and TRBJ2-1; the match to TRBD2 covers 11 bases. This CDR3 is 16 amino acids long. Germline V lookup: CDR1 MNHEY, CDR2 SMNVEV (reference sequence). V lost 4 bases to trimming and J lost 9 bases; unmatched junction nucleotides: 11. The CDR3 region has the DNA TGTGCCAGCAGTTACCTTACTAGCGGGGGTACGGGTGAGCAGTTCTTC. Translating it yields CASSYLTSGGTGEQFF.

The chain combines TRBV7-9 with TRBJ2-1; 11 bases match TRBD2. V gave up 5 bases and J gave up 4 bases; unmatched junction bases: 7. The CDR3 loop spans 16 amino acids. From germline, CDR1 is SEHNR and CDR2 FQNEAQ (reference sequence). DNA for the CDR3: TGTGCCAGCAGCCCCACTAGCGGGGGCCCATACAATGAGCAGTTCTTC. It yields the protein CASSPTSGGPYNEQFF.

The chain couples TRBV4-2 to TRBJ2-3; TRBD2 is a possible D gene (6 bases). Germline V gives CDR1 LGHNA, CDR2 YNFKEQ. This CDR3 is 15 amino acids long. Trimming removed 5 bases from V and 1 base from J, with 13 bases in between. CDR3 DNA: TGTGCCAGCAGCACGAGGACGGGGGGCACAGATACGCAGTATTTT. The encoded protein is CASSTRTGGTDTQYF.

This clone has more than one count but fewer than ten. The rearrangement links TRBV5-5 to TRBJ1-6, with D maybe TRBD1 (6 bases). Trimming removed 3 bases from V and 0 bases from J, with 13 bases in between. This CDR3 is 17 amino acids long. CDR1 is SGHKS and CDR2 is YYEKEE in the germline V gene (reference sequence). The DNA of the CDR3 is TGTGCCAGCAGCTCAGGGGCTAGCGGCTCCTATAATTCACCCCTCCACTTT. This encodes CASSSGASGSYNSPLHF.

The chain carries TRBV7-3 and TRBJ2-1; 8 nucleotides agree with TRBD2. This CDR3 is built from 16 residues. With 2 bases clipped from V and 1 base from J, the junction kept 4 bases outside the gene matches. From germline, CDR1 is SGHTA and CDR2 FQGTGA. Here the CDR3 DNA reads TGTGCCAGCAGCTTAGTAGCGGGGATATCCTACAATGAGCAGTTCTTC. Translation gives CASSLVAGISYNEQFF.

The sample holds a few counts of this clone. The chain carries TRBV5-1 and TRBJ1-3; D not resolved. In germline, CDR1 is SGHRS, CDR2 YFSETQ. The V end was cut by 1 base, the J end by 3 bases, with 8 bases between. CDR3 length equals 14 residues. CDR3 amino acids: CASSLYGDGNTIYF. For the CDR3, the DNA is TGCGCCAGCAGCTTGTACGGGGATGGAAACACCATATATTTT.

This sequence joins TRBV4-3 and TRBJ2-1; D is ambiguous. The CDR3 contains 14 residues. CDR1 and CDR2 from the germline V gene are LGHNA and YSLEER. Between the trimmed V and J ends, which lost 0 bases and 5 bases, there was a span of 8 bases. The CDR3 DNA is TGCGCCAGCAGCCAAGATCGAACAAACAATGAGCAGTTCTTC. Its protein product is CASSQDRTNNEQFF.

In its sample, this clone was seen a few times. The rearrangement uses TRBV27 and TRBJ1-2; 7 nucleotides match TRBD1. The CDR3 is made up of 15 amino acids. V gave up 4 bases and J gave up 3 bases; unmatched junction bases: 8. CDR1 MNHEY and CDR2 SMNVEV come from the germline V gene (reference sequence). For the CDR3, the DNA is TGTGCCAGCAGTTACAGACAGGGCAACCACTATGGCTACACCTTC. It codes for CASSYRQGNHYGYTF.

The rearrangement links TRBV19 to TRBJ2-7; TRBD2 might be the D (6 bases). This CDR3 is built from 11 residues. Germline V CDR1 and CDR2: LNHDA, SQIVND (reference sequence). V lost 6 bases and J 9 bases, leaving 12 bases between the germline ends. CDR3 DNA: TGTGCCAGTAGCGGGAGTCGAGCGCAGTACTTC. This codes for CASSGSRAQYF.

The chain joins TRBV30 to TRBJ2-5, with 9 bases lining up with TRBD1. V shed 2 bases and J 3 bases; nucleotides not matched to a gene: 13. CDR1 is GTSNPN, CDR2 SVGIG, per germline (reference sequence). This CDR3 is 17 amino acids long. The DNA of the CDR3 is TGTGCCTGGAGTCCTCTTGGGGGGACAGGGAGGGAAGAGACCCAGTACTTC. The encoded protein is CAWSPLGGTGREETQYF.

This clone was seen a handful of times. The J gene is TRBJ2-1, the V gene TRBV4-3; D might be TRBD2 (5 bases). Germline CDR1 LGHNA, CDR2 YSLEER. V shed 3 bases and J shed 7 bases, with 13 bases lying between them. The CDR3 length is 14 residues. The CDR3 loop is CASSHPGLGNEQFF. CDR3 DNA sequence: TGCGCCAGCAGCCATCCCGGACTGGGGAATGAGCAGTTCTTC.

In this sample, this clone turned up once. The chain carries TRBV27 and TRBJ1-2; 10 bases map to TRBD1. The CDR3 spans 13 residues. Germline-derived CDR1 and CDR2 are MNHEY and SMNVEV (reference sequence). V was clipped by 8 bases and J by 6 bases; unmatched bases: 6. The DNA of the CDR3 is TGTGCCAGCGGCCCAGGGACAGGGGATGGCTACACCTTC. It specifies CASGPGTGDGYTF.

The CDR3 region is CASSSGGPYNEQFF. CDR3 DNA sequence: TGTGCCAGCAGTAGCGGGGGCCCCTACAATGAGCAGTTCTTC. The rearrangement joins TRBV27 to TRBJ2-1; 8 bases line up with TRBD2. Germline values: CDR1 MNHEY, CDR2 SMNVEV (reference sequence). J lost 2 bases, V lost 5 bases, and 2 bases had no gene match. The CDR3 consists of 14 residues.

J is TRBJ2-3 and V is TRBV19, with TRBD2 identical over 7 bases. V gave up 8 bases and J gave up 0 bases; unmatched junction bases: 2. The length of the CDR3 is 13 residues. Germline CDR1 LNHDA, CDR2 SQIVND (reference sequence). The CDR3 DNA reads TGTGCCAGTCGGGACTATAGCACAGATACGCAGTATTTT. It encodes CASRDYSTDTQYF.

The table lists this clone with a few counts. J is TRBJ2-1 and V is TRBV4-3; D call uncertain. Deletions cut 3 bases from V and 5 bases from J, with 8 bases between. Looked up from germline, CDR1 is LGHNA and CDR2 is YSLEER. The CDR3 runs to 13 residues. The DNA of the CDR3 is TGCGCCAGCAGCCATGTCCGGGACAATGAGCAGTTCTTC. Translating gives CASSHVRDNEQFF.

This chain joins TRBV28 and TRBJ1-1; 12 positions agree with TRBD1. The CDR3 covers 17 residues. CDR1 is MDHEN, CDR2 SYDVKM, per germline. Losses at the gene ends were 8 bases for V and 1 base for J; bases not matched to a gene: 11. The CDR3, as DNA: TGTGCCAGCCCCCCCGGGACAGGGGGCGCGGGGAACACTGAAGCTTTCTTT. Translated, it gives CASPPGTGGAGNTEAFF.

This chain links TRBV1 with TRBJ1-5; TRBD1 is taken as the D call from the table, unchecked against the DNA. TRBV1 is shown as a pseudogene. The CDR3 spans 18 residues. The DNA for the CDR3 is TGCACCAGCAGCCAAGGTGGGACAGGGGGCCGGGTCAATCAGCCCCAGCATTTT. It is translated as CTSSQGGTGGRVNQPQHF.

The chain employs TRBV6-5 and TRBJ2-7; 9 bases map to TRBD1. V gave up 2 bases and J gave up 2 bases; unmatched junction bases: 4. Germline CDR1 is MNHEY and CDR2 is SVGAGI. This CDR3 comprises 15 residues. The CDR3 sequence: CASSYKRQGAYEQYF. CDR3 nucleotide sequence: TGTGCCAGCAGTTACAAGAGACAGGGGGCCTACGAGCAGTACTTC.